The 15 T cell receptor beta chains reported below all come from one sample, sequenced in a study of PD-1 blockade in classical Hodgkin lymphoma. Exposure to brentuximab vedotin varied, and each patient had relapsed following autologous stem cell transplantation. Clones were read by immunoSEQ multiplex PCR, and TCRdb kept only the in-frame ones, dropping some. The repertoire consists of roughly 40,000 clones, with 80% to 90% occurring once and the leading ten covering around 9%. The material sequenced was peripheral blood mononuclear cells (PBMCs), taken at baseline. The origin of the receptors is a human donor with classical Hodgkin lymphoma.

The CDR3 reads CASSYSAGVGEKLFF. The CDR3 nucleotides read TGTGCCAGCAGTTACTCCGCGGGAGTTGGTGAAAAACTGTTTTTT. The chain carries TRBV6-6 and TRBJ1-4; D call uncertain. This CDR3 is built from 15 residues. CDR1 and CDR2 from the germline V gene are MNHNY and SVGAGI (reference sequence). V was pared by 0 bases and J by 7 bases, with 12 bases between.

This sequence joins TRBV7-2 and TRBJ1-2, with 7 bases lining up with TRBD1. This CDR3 has 17 amino acids. CDR1 is SGHTA and CDR2 is FQGNSA in the germline V gene. V lost 5 bases, J lost 4 bases, and 16 bases stayed unmatched. The chain's CDR3 is CASSTPETGFVGYGYTF. DNA for the CDR3: TGTGCCAGCAGCACGCCGGAGACAGGGTTCGTTGGCTATGGCTACACCTTC.

The chain is built from TRBV18 and TRBJ1-5; D uncertain. This CDR3 has 12 residues. Germline lookup yields CDR1 KGHSH and CDR2 LQKENI. Trimming took off 4 bases at V and 1 base at J, with 2 bases between the two ends. CDR3 amino acids: CASSLSNQPQHF. CDR3 in DNA: TGTGCCAGCTCACTAAGCAATCAGCCCCAGCATTTT.

The genes are TRBV7-9 and TRBJ2-7; TRBD1 matches 9 bases. The CDR3 has 14 amino acids. CDR1 and CDR2 (germline): SEHNR, FQNEAQ (reference sequence). Germline trimming cut 3 bases from V and 6 bases from J; bases unmatched to any gene: 6. The CDR3, as DNA: TGTGCCAGCAGCTTTGAGACAGGGGGTGGCGAGCAGTACTTC. Protein sequence: CASSFETGGGEQYF.

This clone was detected only once. CDR3 DNA: TGTGCCAGCAGCATAACAGGGGGCACTGAAGCTTTCTTT. Encoded protein: CASSITGGTEAFF. V is TRBV5-5 and J is TRBJ1-1, with 8 positions matching TRBD1. The CDR3 contains 13 residues. Germline V gene lookup returns CDR1 SGHKS and CDR2 YYEKEE (reference sequence). V lost 4 bases to trimming and J lost 4 bases; unmatched junction nucleotides: 3.

The rearrangement links TRBV19 to TRBJ2-1, with 12 nucleotides matching TRBD2. The germline CDR1 and CDR2 sequences are LNHDA and SQIVND (reference sequence). The junction had 1 base not matched to a gene; V was cut back by 8 bases and J by 2 bases. There are 14 residues in the CDR3. CDR3 nucleotides: TGTGCCAGTCTAGCGGGGGGGACCTACAATGAGCAGTTCTTC. It encodes CASLAGGTYNEQFF.

The CDR3 nucleotides read TGTGCCAGTAGTATAGGGGCGGACCCTAGCACAGATACGCAGTATTTT. The encoded protein is CASSIGADPSTDTQYF. The chain is built from TRBV19 and TRBJ2-3; D is ambiguous. CDR3 length: 16 residues. Per germline, CDR1 LNHDA and CDR2 SQIVND (reference sequence). V was pared by 1 base and J by 0 bases, with 11 bases between.

In this sample, this clone turned up a few times. The chain carries TRBV4-1 and TRBJ2-7; 10 nucleotides agree with TRBD1. In germline, CDR1 is MGHRA, CDR2 YSYEKL. The CDR3 length is 15 residues. V was pared by 0 bases and J by 3 bases, with 2 bases of the junction left unmatched. CDR3 coding DNA: TGCGCCAGCAGCCAAGATGGACAGGGGGACTACGAGCAGTACTTC. Its protein is CASSQDGQGDYEQYF.

The rearrangement joins TRBV6-6 to TRBJ2-3, with D possibly being TRBD2 (6 bases). The germline V gene encodes CDR1 MNHNY and CDR2 SVGAGI (reference sequence). There are 14 residues in the CDR3. The V gene lost 6 bases and the J gene lost 3 bases, with 13 bases spanning the gap. This CDR3 reads CASRPPLATDTQYF. CDR3 DNA: TGTGCCAGCAGACCTCCACTAGCTACAGATACGCAGTATTTT.

This chain connects TRBV5-1 to TRBJ2-7; tentatively, D is TRBD2 (6 bases). V lost 0 bases to trimming and J lost 8 bases, with 12 bases between them. Germline values: CDR1 SGHRS, CDR2 YFSETQ. The CDR3 spans 13 residues. Here the CDR3 reads CASSLGLGSQQYF. The CDR3, as DNA: TGCGCCAGCAGCTTGGGACTAGGTAGCCAGCAGTACTTC. The whole variable domain, remainder taken from reference TRBV5-1 and TRBJ2-7, is KAGVTQTPRYLIKTRGQQVTLSCSPISGHRSVSWYQQTPGQGLQFLFEYFSETQRNKGNFPGRFSGRQFSNSRSEMNVSTLELGDSALYLCASSLGLGSQQYFGPGTRLTVT.

This chain joins TRBV19 and TRBJ1-5; maybe TRBD1 (6 bases). Trimming pared 6 bases from V and 2 bases from J, leaving 14 bases between. Germline lookup yields CDR1 LNHDA and CDR2 SQIVND (reference sequence). The CDR3 covers 15 residues. The CDR3 reads CASSSDRQGNQPQHF. The DNA of the CDR3 is TGTGCCAGTAGCTCGGACAGACAAGGCAATCAGCCCCAGCATTTT.

The chain recombines TRBV6-5 with TRBJ2-7, with 7 bases lining up with TRBD1. The CDR3 totals 15 residues. V shed 2 bases, J shed 3 bases, and the junction held 7 bases outside the gene matches. Germline V gene data show CDR1 as MNHEY and CDR2 as SVGAGI. DNA for the CDR3: TGTGCCAGCAGTTACCGGCGACAGGGCCTCTACGAGCAGTACTTC. This codes for CASSYRRQGLYEQYF.

In this sample, this clone turned up a few times. This chain uses TRBV7-3 with TRBJ1-1; TRBD1 is a possible D gene (6 bases). CDR3 length equals 13 residues. Looked up from germline, CDR1 is SGHTA and CDR2 is FQGTGA. Trimming shortened V by 5 bases and J by 4 bases, and 11 bases separated the two germline ends. CDR3 loop: CASSPQGSTEAFF. The CDR3 bases are TGTGCCAGCAGCCCGCAGGGGAGCACTGAAGCTTTCTTT.

The chain employs TRBV13 and TRBJ2-7, with D perhaps matching TRBD1 or TRBD2 (5 bases each). There are 12 residues in the CDR3. Germline V gene lookup returns CDR1 PRHDT and CDR2 FYEKMQ (reference sequence). Trimming pared 8 bases from V and 4 bases from J, leaving 12 bases between. The CDR3 sequence: CASARGLYEQYF. In DNA form, the CDR3 reads TGTGCCAGCGCCCGGGGCCTTTACGAGCAGTACTTC.

This chain links TRBV28 with TRBJ2-3; 8 bases match TRBD1. J gave up 0 bases and V 3 bases, and 8 bases lay outside the gene matches. This CDR3 contains 17 residues. Germline assignment: CDR1 MDHEN and CDR2 SYDVKM. The CDR3 bases are TGTGCCAGCAGTTTGCTCGAGGGACAGGAGAGCACAGATACGCAGTATTTT. Its protein is CASSLLEGQESTDTQYF.